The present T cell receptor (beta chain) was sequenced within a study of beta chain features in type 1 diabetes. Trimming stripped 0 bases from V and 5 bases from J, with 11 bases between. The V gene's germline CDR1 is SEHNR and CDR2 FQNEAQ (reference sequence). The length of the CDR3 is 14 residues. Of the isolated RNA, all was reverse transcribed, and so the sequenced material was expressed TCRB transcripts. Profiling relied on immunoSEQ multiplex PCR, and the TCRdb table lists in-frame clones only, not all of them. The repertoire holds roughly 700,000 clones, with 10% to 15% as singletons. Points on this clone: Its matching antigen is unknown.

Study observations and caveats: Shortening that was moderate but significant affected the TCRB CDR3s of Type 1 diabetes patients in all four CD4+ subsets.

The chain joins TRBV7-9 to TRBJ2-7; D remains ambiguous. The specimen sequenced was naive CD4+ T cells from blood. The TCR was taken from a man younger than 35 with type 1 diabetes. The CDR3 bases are TGTGCCAGCAGCTTAGCTGTTTTGGCGCACGAGCAGTACTTC. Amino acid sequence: CASSLAVLAHEQYF.